The T cell receptor beta chain under discussion was sequenced for a study of T cells in localized non-small cell lung cancer. Findings and limits, study-wide: In the blood, greater T cell density corresponded to longer overall survival. Within adjacent lung there appeared a median around 57 of the top 100 tumor clones. The tumor had only one region sequenced, so heterogeneity remains possible.

As to this clone: The antigen remains undetermined.

Germline trimming cut 5 bases from V and 11 bases from J; bases unmatched to any gene: 14. Germline CDR1 and CDR2: KGHSH and LQKENI. The CDR3 runs to 16 residues. Generated by immunoSEQ multiplex PCR, the TCRdb table keeps only in-frame clones and is missing some. This sample has about 70,000 clones; about 86% occur once, and the top ten carry roughly 22%. Sequences were derived from peripheral blood, sampled before any cancer treatment. The chain carries TRBV18 and TRBJ1-6; TRBD1 matches at 8 bases. The sequence derives from a male donor aged 60 or over with stage III squamous cell lung carcinoma. The CDR3 bases are TGTGCCAGCTCATCGACCGGGGTACAGGGGGGCGCACCCCTCCACTTT. Protein product: CASSSTGVQGGAPLHF. The complete variable domain, with remaining parts taken from reference TRBV18 and TRBJ1-6, reads NAGVMQNPRHLVRRRGQEARLRCSPMKGHSHVYWYRQLPEEGLKFMVYLQKENIIDESGMPKERFSAEFPKEGPSILRIQQVVRGDSAAYFCASSSTGVQGGAPLHFGNGTRLTVT.